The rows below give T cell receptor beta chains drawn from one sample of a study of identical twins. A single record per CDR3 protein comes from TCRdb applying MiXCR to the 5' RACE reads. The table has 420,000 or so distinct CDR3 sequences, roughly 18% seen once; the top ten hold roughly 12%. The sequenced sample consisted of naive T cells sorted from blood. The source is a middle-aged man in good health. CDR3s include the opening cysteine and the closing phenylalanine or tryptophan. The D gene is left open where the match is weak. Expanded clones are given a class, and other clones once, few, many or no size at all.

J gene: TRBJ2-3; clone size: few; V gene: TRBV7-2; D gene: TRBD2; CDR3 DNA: TGTGCCAGCACCAGGACTAGCGGGAGGTTAGATACGCAGTATTTT; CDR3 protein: CASTRTSGRLDTQYF
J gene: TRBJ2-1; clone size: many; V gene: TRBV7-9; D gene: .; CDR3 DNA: TGTGCCAGCAGCCCCCCCGGCCCGAGTAATGAGCAGTTCTTC; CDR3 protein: CASSPPGPSNEQFF
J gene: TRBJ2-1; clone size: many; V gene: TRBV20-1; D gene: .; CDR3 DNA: TGCAGTGCCCTCCCGACTGGCTCCTACAATGAGCAGTTCTTC; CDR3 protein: CSALPTGSYNEQFF
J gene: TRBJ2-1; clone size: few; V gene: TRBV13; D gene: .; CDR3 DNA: TGTGCCAGCAGCCCATTAGCGGATGAGCAGTTCTTC; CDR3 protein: CASSPLADEQFF
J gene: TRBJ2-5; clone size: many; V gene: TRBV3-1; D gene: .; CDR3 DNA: TGTGCCAGCAGCCAAGGCCCTAGTAGGGAGACCCAGTACTTC; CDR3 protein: CASSQGPSRETQYF
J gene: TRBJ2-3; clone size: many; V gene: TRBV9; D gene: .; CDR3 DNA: TGTGCCAGCAGCGTAGGAGGGATTTCTACAGATACGCAGTATTTT; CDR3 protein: CASSVGGISTDTQYF
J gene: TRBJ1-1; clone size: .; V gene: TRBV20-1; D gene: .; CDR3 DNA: TGCAGTGCTGATATGCCAGGGGCAGGGTCTGAAGCTTTCTTT; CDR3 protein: CSADMPGAGSEAFF
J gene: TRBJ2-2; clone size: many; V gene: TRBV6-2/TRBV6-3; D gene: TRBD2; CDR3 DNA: TGTGCCAGCAGTTACGGTCTGTCTAGCGGGAGAAATACCGGGGAGCTGTTTTTT; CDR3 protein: CASSYGLSSGRNTGELFF
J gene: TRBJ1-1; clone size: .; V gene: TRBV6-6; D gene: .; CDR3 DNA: TGTGCCAGCGTGGGTTTAGGGACTGAAGCTTTCTTT; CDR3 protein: CASVGLGTEAFF
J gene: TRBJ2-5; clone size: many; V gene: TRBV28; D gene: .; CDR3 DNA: TGTGCCAGCAGTTCCGACAGGAAAAGAGAGACCCAGTACTTC; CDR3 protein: CASSSDRKRETQYF
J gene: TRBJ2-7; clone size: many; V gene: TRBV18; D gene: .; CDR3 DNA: TGTGCCAGCTCACCTACAAACAAGCCCTACGAGCAGTACTTC; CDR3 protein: CASSPTNKPYEQYF
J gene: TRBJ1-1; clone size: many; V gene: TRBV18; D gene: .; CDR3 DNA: TGTGCCAGCTCACCCATCCCGATGGGGCCGGGGAAGAACACTGAAGCTTTCTTT; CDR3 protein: CASSPIPMGPGKNTEAFF
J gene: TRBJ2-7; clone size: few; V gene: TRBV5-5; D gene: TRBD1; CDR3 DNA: TGTGCCAGCAGCTACCGGGGACAGGGCTCCTACGAGCAGTACTTC; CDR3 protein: CASSYRGQGSYEQYF
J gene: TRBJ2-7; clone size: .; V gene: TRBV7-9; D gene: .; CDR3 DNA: TGTGCCAGCAGCTTAGCGCCCAGCTTACGCCCTCCCTACGAGCAGTACTTC; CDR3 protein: CASSLAPSLRPPYEQYF
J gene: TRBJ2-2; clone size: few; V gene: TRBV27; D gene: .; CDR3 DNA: TGTGCCAGCGGGGTAGCGGTGAACACCGGGGAGCTGTTTTTT; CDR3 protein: CASGVAVNTGELFF
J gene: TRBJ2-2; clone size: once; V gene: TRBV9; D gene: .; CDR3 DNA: TGTGCCAGCAGCGTAGGTTCGAGGACCGGGGAGCTGTTTTTT; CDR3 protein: CASSVGSRTGELFF
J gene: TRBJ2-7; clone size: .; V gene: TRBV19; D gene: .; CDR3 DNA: TGTGCCAGTAGTACCCGGGAGAAAGTATACGAGCAGTACTTC; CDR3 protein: CASSTREKVYEQYF
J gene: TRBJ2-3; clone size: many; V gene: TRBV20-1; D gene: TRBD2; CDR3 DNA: TGCAGTGCAACGGGACTAGCGGCTAGCACAGATACGCAGTATTTT; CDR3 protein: CSATGLAASTDTQYF
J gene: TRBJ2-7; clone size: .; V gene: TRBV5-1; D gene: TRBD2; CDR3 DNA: TGCGCCAGCAGCCTCCTTCCTAGCGGGAGGTACGAGCAGTACTTC; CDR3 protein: CASSLLPSGRYEQYF
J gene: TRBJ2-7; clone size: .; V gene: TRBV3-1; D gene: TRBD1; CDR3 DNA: TGTGCCAGCAGCCCAGGACAGGGGGCCGTCCTCGAGCAGTACTTC; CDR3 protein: CASSPGQGAVLEQYF
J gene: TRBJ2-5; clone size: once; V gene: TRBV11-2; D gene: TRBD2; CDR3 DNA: TGTGCCAGTACGACTAGCGGGGGAAACCAAGAGACCCAGTACTTC; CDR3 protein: CASTTSGGNQETQYF
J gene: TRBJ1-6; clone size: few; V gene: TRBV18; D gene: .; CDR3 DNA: TGTGCCAGCTCACCCGGACAGACCTCTTTTAATTCACCCCTCCACTTT; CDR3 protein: CASSPGQTSFNSPLHF
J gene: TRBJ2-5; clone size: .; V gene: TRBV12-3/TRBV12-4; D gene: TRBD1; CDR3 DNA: TGTGCCAGCATTAAAGGACAGGGGCGGGAGACCCAGTACTTC; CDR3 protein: CASIKGQGRETQYF
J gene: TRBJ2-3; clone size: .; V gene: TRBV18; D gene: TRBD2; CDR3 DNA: TGTGCCAGCTCAGGCGGACTAGCGGGTGTCACAGATACGCAGTATTTT; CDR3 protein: CASSGGLAGVTDTQYF
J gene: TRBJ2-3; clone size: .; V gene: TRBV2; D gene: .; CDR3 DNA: TGTGCCAGCAGGGGGCCCCGCCTAACGCAGTATTTT; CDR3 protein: CASRGPRLTQYF
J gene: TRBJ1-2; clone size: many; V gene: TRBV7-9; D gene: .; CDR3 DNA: TGTGCCAGCAGCTCCACACGGGATCCTAACTATGGCTACACCTTC; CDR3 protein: CASSSTRDPNYGYTF
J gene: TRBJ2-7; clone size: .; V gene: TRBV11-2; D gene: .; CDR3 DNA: TGTGCCAGCAGCTTAGATACCGGGGCAGCCTACGAGCAGTACTTC; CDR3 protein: CASSLDTGAAYEQYF
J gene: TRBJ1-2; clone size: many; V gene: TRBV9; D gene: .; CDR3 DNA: TGTGCCAGCAGCGAACGCCAGGGCCCCTATGGCTACACCTTC; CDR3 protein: CASSERQGPYGYTF
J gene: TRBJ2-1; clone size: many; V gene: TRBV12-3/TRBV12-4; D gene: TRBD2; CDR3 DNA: TGTGCCAGCAGTTTAGACGGGCGTAGCGGGACGACCTACAATGAGCAGTTCTTC; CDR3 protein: CASSLDGRSGTTYNEQFF
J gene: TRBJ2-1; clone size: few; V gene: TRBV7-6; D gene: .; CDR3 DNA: TGTGCCAGCAGCTTAGCGGGTAGAAAGAATGAGCAGTTCTTC; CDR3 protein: CASSLAGRKNEQFF
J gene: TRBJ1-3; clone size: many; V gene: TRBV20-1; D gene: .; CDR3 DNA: TGCAGTGCTAGAACCCGGCCGGGGGGAGTCTCTGGAAACACCATATATTTT; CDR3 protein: CSARTRPGGVSGNTIYF
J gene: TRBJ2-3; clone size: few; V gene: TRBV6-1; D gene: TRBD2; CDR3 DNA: TGTGCCAGCAGCGAAGCGGGGGGCACAGATACGCAGTATTTT; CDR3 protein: CASSEAGGTDTQYF
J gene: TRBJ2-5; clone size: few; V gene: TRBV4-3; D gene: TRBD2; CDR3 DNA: TGCGCCAGCAGCCAAGCGGGGGGGCCGGGGGAGACCCAGTACTTC; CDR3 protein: CASSQAGGPGETQYF
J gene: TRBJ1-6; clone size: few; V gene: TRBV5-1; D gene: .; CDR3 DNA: TGCGCCAGCAGCTTGGCCGGGCTTTCACCCCTCCACTTT; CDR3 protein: CASSLAGLSPLHF
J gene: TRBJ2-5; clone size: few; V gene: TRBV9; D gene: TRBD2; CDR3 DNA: TGTGCCAGCAGCGAGCCCGAAGCGGGAGGGATAGAGACCCAGTACTTC; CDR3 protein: CASSEPEAGGIETQYF
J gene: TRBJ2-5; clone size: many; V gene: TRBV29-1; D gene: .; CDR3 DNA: TGCAGCGTTGCGAGGGGTCAAGAGACCCAGTACTTC; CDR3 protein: CSVARGQETQYF
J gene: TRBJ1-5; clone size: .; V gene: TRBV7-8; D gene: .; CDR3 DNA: TGTGCCAGCAAGGTGGAGTTCGGGGGGCGAGCTTTGGGCAATCAGCCCCAGCATTTT; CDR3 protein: CASKVEFGGRALGNQPQHF
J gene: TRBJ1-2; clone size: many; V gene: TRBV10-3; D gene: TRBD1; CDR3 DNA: TGTGCCATCAGTGAGGGACAGGCCCAAGCTAACTATGGCTACACCTTC; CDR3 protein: CAISEGQAQANYGYTF
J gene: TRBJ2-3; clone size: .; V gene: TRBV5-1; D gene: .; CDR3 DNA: TGCGCCAGCAGCCTGCAGGTGGCAGATACGCAGTATTTT; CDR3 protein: CASSLQVADTQYF
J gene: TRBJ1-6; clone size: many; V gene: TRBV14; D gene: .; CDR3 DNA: TGTGCCAGCAGCCGCAACCAGGGAAGTAATTCACCCCTCCACTTT; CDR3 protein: CASSRNQGSNSPLHF
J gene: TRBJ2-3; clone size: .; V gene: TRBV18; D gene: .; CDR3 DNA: TGTGCCAGCTCATCCGGGAAACGGGAAGATACGCAGTATTTT; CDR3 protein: CASSSGKREDTQYF
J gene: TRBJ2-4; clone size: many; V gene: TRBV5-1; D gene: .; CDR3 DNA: TGCGCCAGCAGCTTGGGGGGACACTCCAAAAACATTCAGTACTTC; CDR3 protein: CASSLGGHSKNIQYF
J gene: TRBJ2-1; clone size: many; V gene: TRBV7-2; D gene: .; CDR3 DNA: TGTGCCAGCAGCTTAGCAGTTCTAGCAGCATACAATGAGCAGTTCTTC; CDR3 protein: CASSLAVLAAYNEQFF
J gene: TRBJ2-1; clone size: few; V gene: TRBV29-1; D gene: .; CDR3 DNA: TGCAGCGTTATCCTGAGCTCCTACAATGAGCAGTTCTTC; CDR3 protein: CSVILSSYNEQFF
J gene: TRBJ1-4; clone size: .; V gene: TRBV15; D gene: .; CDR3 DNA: TGTGCCACCAGCAGAGGACAGGCCGCGAATGAAAAACTGTTTTTT; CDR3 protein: CATSRGQAANEKLFF
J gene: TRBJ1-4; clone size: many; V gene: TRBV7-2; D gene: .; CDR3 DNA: TGTGCCAGCAGCGACCAAGGTGGTGCAACTAATGAAAAACTGTTTTTT; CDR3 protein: CASSDQGGATNEKLFF
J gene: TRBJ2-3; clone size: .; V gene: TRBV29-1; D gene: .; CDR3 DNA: TGCAGCGTCCTAAACTTGGTTATGACAGATACGCAGTATTTT; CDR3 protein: CSVLNLVMTDTQYF
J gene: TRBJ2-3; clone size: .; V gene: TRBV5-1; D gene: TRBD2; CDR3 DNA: TGCGCCAGCAGCGTTAGCGGGGGGGCAGATACGCAGTATTTT; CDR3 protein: CASSVSGGADTQYF
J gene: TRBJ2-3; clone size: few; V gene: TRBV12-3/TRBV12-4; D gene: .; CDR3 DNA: TGTGCCAGCAGCTCCCGACTGGCTAGCACAGATACGCAGTATTTT; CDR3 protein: CASSSRLASTDTQYF
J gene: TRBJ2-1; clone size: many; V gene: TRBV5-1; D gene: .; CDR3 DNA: TGCGCCAGCAGTCTGGAGAATGAGCAGTTCTTC; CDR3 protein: CASSLENEQFF
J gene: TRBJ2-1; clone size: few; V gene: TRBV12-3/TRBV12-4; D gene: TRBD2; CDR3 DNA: TGTGCCAGCAGTTTCGCGACTAGCGGCCACTACAATGAGCAGTTCTTC; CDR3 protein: CASSFATSGHYNEQFF
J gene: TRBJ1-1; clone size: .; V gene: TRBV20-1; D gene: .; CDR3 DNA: TGCAGTGCTAGTCCACCAAACACTGAAGCTTTCTTT; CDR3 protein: CSASPPNTEAFF
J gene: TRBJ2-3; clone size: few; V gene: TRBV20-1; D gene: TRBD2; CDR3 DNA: TGCAGTGCTCCCGATAGCGGGGGGCCCTTTCCGGATACGCAGTATTTT; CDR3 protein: CSAPDSGGPFPDTQYF
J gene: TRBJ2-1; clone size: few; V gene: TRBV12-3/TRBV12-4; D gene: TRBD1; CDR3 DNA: TGTGCCAGCAGTCCTACCGGTTGGGGTTTCAGGGGGCATGAGCAGTTCTTC; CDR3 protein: CASSPTGWGFRGHEQFF
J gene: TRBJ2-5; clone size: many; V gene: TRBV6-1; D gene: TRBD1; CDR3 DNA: TGTGCCAGCAGTCGGACCTGGCGGACAGGGAGTCGTAGGGAGACCCAGTACTTC; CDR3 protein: CASSRTWRTGSRRETQYF
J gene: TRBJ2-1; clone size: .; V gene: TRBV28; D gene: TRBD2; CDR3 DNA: TGTGCCAGCAGTTCCTTAGCGGGGGCCTCCTACAATGAGCAGTTCTTC; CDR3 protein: CASSSLAGASYNEQFF
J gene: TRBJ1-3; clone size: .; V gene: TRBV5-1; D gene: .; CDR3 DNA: TGCGCCAGCAGCTTGGCGGGTATCCGACTAGGAAACACCATATATTTT; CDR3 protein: CASSLAGIRLGNTIYF